One sample yielded the 23 T cell receptor beta chains listed below, sequenced in a study of CD8+ T cells in alopecia areata. Sequencing templates came from extracted RNA that was reverse transcribed into cDNA. The assay was immunoSEQ multiplex PCR, and TCRdb's table has in-frame clones only and misses some. Of approximately 98,000 clones listed, 59% are singletons. The specimen sequenced was CD8+ T cells sorted from blood. These receptors came from a human donor in good health.

V usage is TRBV7-9 and J usage is TRBJ1-5; no clear D. The CDR3 is 11 amino acids. The germline V gene has CDR1 SEHNR and CDR2 FQNEAQ (reference sequence). V lost 5 bases to trimming and J lost 11 bases, with 10 bases between them. This CDR3 reads CASSRPGAQHF. CDR3 DNA: TGTGCCAGCAGCCGACCGGGAGCCCAGCATTTT.

This chain uses TRBV4-1 with TRBJ2-1, with D possibly TRBD2 on 6 matching bases. Trimming took off 1 base at V and 9 bases at J, with 13 bases between the two ends. Germline CDR1 and CDR2: MGHRA and YSYEKL. The CDR3 has 14 residues. This CDR3 reads CASSQAPGAPEQFF. CDR3 nucleotides: TGCGCCAGCAGCCAAGCGCCGGGAGCGCCTGAGCAGTTCTTC.

In its sample, this clone is medium-sized. The rearrangement joins TRBV6-6 to TRBJ2-3; a weak D match, TRBD1 (6 bases). In germline, CDR1 is MNHNY, CDR2 SVGAGI (reference sequence). Deletions cut 10 bases from V and 6 bases from J, with 26 bases between. The CDR3 is 16 amino acids. CDR3 region: CATSRPPGHGTDTQYF. The CDR3 nucleotides read TGTGCCACATCGCGGCCGCCGGGACACGGAACGGATACGCAGTATTTT.

The rearrangement joins TRBV27 to TRBJ2-3; tentatively, D is TRBD1 (6 bases). CDR3 length: 15 residues. Looked up from germline, CDR1 is MNHEY and CDR2 is SMNVEV (reference sequence). With 8 bases removed from V and 0 bases from J, the gap between germline ends came to 15 bases. CDR3 bases: TGTGCCAGCGGGACAACAGGATCTAGCACAGATACGCAGTATTTT. The encoded protein is CASGTTGSSTDTQYF.

This clone showed up just a few times. The J gene is TRBJ2-1, the V gene TRBV10-3, with D uncertain. The CDR3 sequence is 13 residues long. V lost 0 bases, J lost 9 bases, and 9 bases lay in between. Germline V gene lookup returns CDR1 ENHRY and CDR2 SYGVKD. Here the CDR3 reads CAISESLQPEQFF. CDR3 bases: TGTGCCATCAGTGAGTCGCTCCAACCTGAGCAGTTCTTC.

This chain uses TRBV27 with TRBJ2-5; TRBD1 agrees at 8 bases. The V segment lost 5 bases and the J segment 5 bases; nucleotides outside the gene matches: 7. The CDR3 consists of 14 residues. Germline CDR1 is MNHEY and CDR2 is SMNVEV (reference sequence). The CDR3 DNA reads TGTGCCAGCAGTGGCGGACAGGGTTACGAGACCCAGTACTTC. It specifies CASSGGQGYETQYF.

This clone came up a few times. Other DNA sequences of this sample code for an identical CDR3. Written as DNA, the CDR3 is TGTGCCAGCAGCTTAGAGGCGGGGTCAGGCGAGACCCAGTACTTC. This sequence encodes CASSLEAGSGETQYF. V gene TRBV7-6 combines with J gene TRBJ2-5; D perhaps matches TRBD2 (6 bases). The CDR3 is 15 residues long. Germline V gene data show CDR1 as SGHVS and CDR2 as FNYEAQ. Trimming took off 1 base at V and 5 bases at J, with 14 bases between the two ends. The full variable domain, in which reference TRBV7-6 and TRBJ2-5 provide the parts outside the CDR3, is GAGVSQSPRYKVTKRGQDVALRCDPISGHVSLYWYRQALGQGPEFLTYFNYEAQQDKSGLPNDRFSAERPEGSISTLTIQRTEQRDSAMYRCASSLEAGSGETQYFGPGTRLLVL.

This rearrangement joins TRBV13 to TRBJ2-1; D gene ambiguous. This CDR3 comprises 14 residues. The V gene's germline CDR1 is PRHDT and CDR2 FYEKMQ (reference sequence). V was cut by 5 bases and J by 9 bases, with 17 bases left in between. In DNA, the CDR3 is TGTGCCAGCAGCGAACGGACCGGTTCCAGTGAGCAGTTCTTC. Translated: CASSERTGSSEQFF.

The chain has TRBV13 and TRBJ2-7, with a weak D call TRBD1 (6 bases). V was pared by 5 bases and J by 9 bases, with 20 bases between. This CDR3 contains 14 residues. Germline lookup yields CDR1 PRHDT and CDR2 FYEKMQ (reference sequence). The CDR3 DNA reads TGTGCCAGCAGCCCTGGGACACTATCTACGTGGCAGTACTTC. Translated: CASSPGTLSTWQYF.

The genes are TRBV4-2 and TRBJ1-5, with a tentative D call TRBD1 (5 bases). The V end lost 2 bases, the J end lost 4 bases, and 9 bases lay between the germline ends. The CDR3 consists of 14 residues. CDR1 and CDR2 (germline): LGHNA, YNFKEQ. The CDR3 region has the DNA TGTGCCAGCAGCCAACCCAGGGTTAATCAGCCCCAGCATTTT. Amino acids: CASSQPRVNQPQHF.

This clone was seen a few times. The chain couples TRBV13 to TRBJ2-7, with unresolved D. V was shortened by 4 bases and J by 0 bases, with 13 bases between the two germline ends. This CDR3 spans 15 amino acids. Germline assignment: CDR1 PRHDT and CDR2 FYEKMQ (reference sequence). This chain's CDR3 is CASSSHAVSSYEQYF. In DNA, the CDR3 is TGTGCCAGCAGCTCGCACGCGGTTAGCTCCTACGAGCAGTACTTC.

This clone occurred a few times. The chain uses TRBV19 and TRBJ1-1, with 7 bases fitting TRBD1. Germline V lookup: CDR1 LNHDA, CDR2 SQIVND (reference sequence). The V gene end was trimmed by 1 base and the J gene end by 5 bases; junction bases not matched to a gene: 7. This CDR3 region has 15 residues. DNA of the CDR3: TGTGCCAGTAGTATAGGCCAGACAGGGACGACTGAAGCTTTCTTT. Protein: CASSIGQTGTTEAFF.

The chain recombines TRBV6-5 with TRBJ2-2; D gene uncertain. CDR3 size: 14 residues. The germline V and J ends were trimmed by 6 bases and 4 bases, with 12 bases remaining between them. Per the germline V gene, CDR1 is MNHEY and CDR2 is SVGAGI. The CDR3 nucleotides read TGTGCCAGCAGCTCCACCTACCTCACCGGGGAGCTGTTTTTT. Protein sequence: CASSSTYLTGELFF.

The gene calls are TRBV11-2 and TRBJ2-5, with TRBD2 as a possible D gene (6 bases). Germline V gives CDR1 SGHAT, CDR2 FQNNGV. The CDR3 is 13 residues long. Trimming removed 5 bases at V and 3 bases at J, with 10 bases between. CDR3 in amino acids: CASSTSLKETQYF. The CDR3 nucleotides read TGTGCCAGCAGCACTAGCCTCAAAGAGACCCAGTACTTC.

The rearrangement joins TRBV27 to TRBJ2-7; 7 nucleotides agree with TRBD1. The CDR3 extends over 15 amino acids. V gave up 5 bases and J gave up 0 bases; unmatched junction bases: 7. The V gene's germline CDR1 is MNHEY and CDR2 SMNVEV (reference sequence). In nucleotides, the CDR3 is TGTGCCAGCAGTACCTGGACAGGCTTCTCCTACGAGCAGTACTTC. Protein product: CASSTWTGFSYEQYF.

The J gene is TRBJ2-5, the V gene TRBV6-5; the match to TRBD1 covers 10 bases. Germline V gene lookup returns CDR1 MNHEY and CDR2 SVGAGI. Trimming removed 5 bases from V and 6 bases from J; junction bases left unmatched: 9. The CDR3 is 15 amino acids. CDR3 DNA sequence: TGTGCCAGCAGTCTAGGGACAGGGGTTTGGAAGACCCAGTACTTC. Residues: CASSLGTGVWKTQYF.

As DNA, the CDR3 is TGTGCCACCAGCGGATCAGGGCCCGAGCAGTACTTC. It translates to CATSGSGPEQYF. The V and J genes are TRBV15 and TRBJ2-7; a possible D gene is TRBD1 (5 bases). V gave up 5 bases and J gave up 6 bases, with 11 bases separating them. This CDR3 spans 12 amino acids. Germline CDR1 is LNHNV and CDR2 is YYDKDF (reference sequence).

The gene calls are TRBV27 and TRBJ2-3, with 9 bases aligning to TRBD2. Germline CDR1 is MNHEY and CDR2 is SMNVEV (reference sequence). Trimming at V came to 5 bases and at J to 5 bases, leaving 11 bases not matched to a gene. The CDR3 is 16 residues long. CDR3 loop: CASSLHLAGMIDTQYF. CDR3 nucleotide sequence: TGTGCCAGCAGTCTCCATCTAGCGGGGATGATAGATACGCAGTATTTT.

This sequence joins TRBV27 and TRBJ2-1; D uncertain. Per germline, CDR1 MNHEY and CDR2 SMNVEV (reference sequence). The CDR3 is 12 amino acids. V gave up 6 bases and J gave up 2 bases, with 5 bases separating them. DNA for the CDR3: TGTGCCAGCAGCCACCCCTACAATGAGCAGTTCTTC. Protein product: CASSHPYNEQFF.

This chain connects TRBV13 to TRBJ2-5, with D maybe TRBD1 (5 bases). Trimming took 4 bases from V and 5 from J, leaving 5 bases between them. The germline gives CDR1 PRHDT, CDR2 FYEKMQ (reference sequence). CDR3 length: 11 amino acids. The CDR3 nucleotides read TGTGCCAGCAGCTCAGGGGAGACCCAGTACTTC. Translation gives CASSSGETQYF.

This clone came up once. V gene TRBV29-1 combines with J gene TRBJ2-2; D not resolved. This CDR3 comprises 13 residues. CDR1 and CDR2 from the germline V gene are SQVTM and ANQGSEA. The V gene lost 6 bases and the J gene lost 4 bases, with 12 bases spanning the gap. CDR3 in DNA: TGCAGCGTCCGGATGCCGGGCACCGGGGAGCTGTTTTTT. Protein: CSVRMPGTGELFF.

CDR3: CASSLRLYNEQFF. CDR3 nucleotides: TGTGCCAGCAGTTTGCGGCTGTACAATGAGCAGTTCTTC. V gene TRBV28 combines with J gene TRBJ2-1; D gene ambiguous. The V end lost 3 bases, the J end lost 4 bases, and 7 bases lay between the germline ends. Germline lookup yields CDR1 MDHEN and CDR2 SYDVKM. CDR3 length: 13 residues.

The chain combines TRBV5-6 with TRBJ2-1; D unclear. The germline V gene has CDR1 SGHDT and CDR2 YYEEEE. The CDR3 sequence is 14 residues long. V lost 4 bases, J lost 2 bases, and 10 bases lay in between. The CDR3 nucleotides are TGTGCCAGCAGCGGCCAGGTCCCCTACAATGAGCAGTTCTTC. Amino acids: CASSGQVPYNEQFF.